The T cell receptor beta chain under discussion was sequenced for a study of beta chain features in type 1 diabetes. General study findings and limits: Among patients with Type 1 diabetes, TCRB CDR3s were moderately but significantly shorter in every one of the four CD4+ subsets. Sequencing used cDNA, and cells with high TCR expression could therefore be over-represented.

Only one heparinised blood draw was taken per donor, and its volume averaged around 100 mL. This clone was seen a handful of times. Its antigen is as yet unknown. Losses at the gene ends were 4 bases for V and 3 bases for J; bases not matched to a gene: 5. Germline CDR1 reads SGHNT; CDR2 reads YYREEE (reference sequence). CDR3 length: 15 amino acids. Expressed TCRB transcripts were sequenced because the isolated RNA had all been reverse transcribed beforehand. The protocol was immunoSEQ multiplex PCR, while the TCRdb copy is restricted to in-frame clones and leaves out a portion. The table has 500,000 to 800,000 clones, over 10% seen once.

This TCR was sampled from a man aged 25-40 years with type 1 diabetes. V is TRBV5-4 and J is TRBJ1-4, with 8 bases that match TRBD1. Sequenced sample: naive CD4+ T cells from blood. CDR3 protein: CASSDGQGANEKLFF. CDR3 nucleotide sequence: TGTGCCAGCAGCGATGGACAGGGAGCTAATGAAAAACTGTTTTTT.